The next 13 T cell receptor beta chains were all read from a single sample in a study of cytomegalovirus exposure and HLA in healthy donors. The PCR ran on 60 Vbeta and 13 Jbeta primers. TCRdb keeps only in-frame clones here, not all; method: immunoSEQ multiplex PCR. The sample shows roughly 100,000 clones, around four fifths of them seen only once. Material for sequencing was PBMCs. The receptors were gathered from a man aged 40-49 years in good health and CMV-seropositive.

The chain uses TRBV5-5 and TRBJ2-2, with D perhaps TRBD1 (5 bases). V was trimmed by 1 base and J by 1 base, leaving 8 bases between them. The CDR3 extends over 15 amino acids. The V gene's germline CDR1 is SGHKS and CDR2 YYEKEE (reference sequence). The CDR3 DNA reads TGTGCCAGCAGCTTGTGGCAGGGGAACACCGGGGAGCTGTTTTTT. Translated: CASSLWQGNTGELFF. The full variable domain, with the rest looked up from reference TRBV5-5 and TRBJ2-2, is DAGVTQSPTHLIKTRGQQVTLRCSPISGHKSVSWYQQVLGQGPQFIFQYYEKEERGRGNFPDRFSARQFPNYSSELNVNALLLGDSALYLCASSLWQGNTGELFFGEGSRLTVL.

This chain uses TRBV5-1 with TRBJ1-6; the match to TRBD1 covers 8 bases. The germline gives CDR1 SGHRS, CDR2 YFSETQ. The CDR3 length is 14 residues. V dropped 3 bases and J dropped 10; count of bases not matched to a gene: 6. The DNA of the CDR3 is TGCGCCAGCAGCTCAATGACAGGGGACTCACCCCTCCACTTT. Its protein is CASSSMTGDSPLHF.

The rearrangement uses TRBV14 and TRBJ1-6, with D hard to call. CDR1 and CDR2 from the germline V gene are SGHDN and FVKESK. V lost 5 bases and J 8 bases, leaving 10 bases between the germline ends. This CDR3 comprises 13 residues. In nucleotides, the CDR3 is TGTGCCAGCAGCTTAGTTCCTTATTCACCCCTCCACTTT. Translating gives CASSLVPYSPLHF.

J is TRBJ2-6 and V is TRBV7-2; a possible D gene is TRBD2 (5 bases). The CDR3 runs to 16 residues. From germline, CDR1 is SGHTA and CDR2 FQGNSA. V lost 0 bases and J lost 2, with 8 bases in between. CDR3 region: CASSLAAGAGANVLTF. CDR3 nucleotides: TGTGCCAGCAGCTTAGCGGCCGGGGCTGGGGCCAACGTCCTGACTTTC.

This clone showed up just once. This sequence joins TRBV28 and TRBJ1-1; D is unresolved. Germline V gives CDR1 MDHEN, CDR2 SYDVKM. CDR3 length: 15 amino acids. Deletions cut 7 bases from V and 4 bases from J, with 19 bases between. CDR3: CASTRVSFAITEAFF. CDR3 sequence (DNA): TGTGCCAGCACCCGTGTAAGTTTTGCGATCACTGAAGCTTTCTTT.

The CDR3 loop reads CASSLGQNSPLHF. Written as DNA, the CDR3 is TGTGCCAGCAGCTTAGGGCAGAATTCACCCCTCCACTTT. The genes are TRBV7-9 and TRBJ1-6; D not certain. The V gene's germline CDR1 is SEHNR and CDR2 FQNEAQ (reference sequence). The germline V and J ends were trimmed by 1 base and 7 bases, with 5 bases remaining between them. The CDR3 loop spans 13 amino acids.

J is TRBJ2-1 and V is TRBV5-4; 8 bases map to TRBD2. Germline loops: CDR1 SGHNT, CDR2 YYREEE (reference sequence). The junction had 5 bases not matched to a gene; V was cut back by 5 bases and J by 1 base. The length of the CDR3 is 15 residues. For the CDR3, the DNA is TGTGCCAGCAGACCCGGGACTAGTTCCTACAATGAGCAGTTCTTC. It yields the protein CASRPGTSSYNEQFF.

The chain joins TRBV5-4 to TRBJ2-2; tentative D call: TRBD2 (6 bases). Trimming cost V 4 bases and J 2 bases, with 12 bases left between them. The CDR3 totals 15 residues. The germline V gene has CDR1 SGHNT and CDR2 YYREEE (reference sequence). For the CDR3, the DNA is TGTGCCAGCAGCCCCGGGGGTCCCAACACCGGGGAGCTGTTTTTT. Translated, it gives CASSPGGPNTGELFF.

This sequence joins TRBV7-2 and TRBJ2-3; 9 positions match TRBD1. V was pared by 5 bases and J by 4 bases, with 7 bases of the junction left unmatched. The CDR3 runs 15 residues. Germline V gene sequence: CDR1 SGHTA, CDR2 FQGNSA. The CDR3 sequence is CASSVQGAVADTQYF. As DNA, the CDR3 is TGTGCCAGCAGCGTACAGGGGGCGGTCGCAGATACGCAGTATTTT. The full variable domain, in which reference TRBV7-2 and TRBJ2-3 provide the parts outside the CDR3, is GAGVSQSPSNKVTEKGKDVELRCDPISGHTALYWYRQSLGQGLEFLIYFQGNSAPDKSGLPSDRFSAERTGGSVSTLTIQRTQQEDSAVYLCASSVQGAVADTQYFGPGTRLTVL.

V is TRBV11-2 and J is TRBJ1-2; D unclear. Trimming removed 4 bases from V and 4 bases from J, with 13 bases in between. The CDR3 is 14 residues long. The V gene's germline CDR1 is SGHAT and CDR2 FQNNGV. The CDR3 DNA reads TGTGCCAGCAGCTCGAGAGGGAATACCTATGGCTACACCTTC. Encoded protein: CASSSRGNTYGYTF.

The table lists this clone with a count of one. The chain links TRBV28 to TRBJ2-2, with 8 nucleotides matching TRBD1. Germline-derived CDR1 and CDR2 are MDHEN and SYDVKM. The junction had 8 bases not matched to a gene; V was cut back by 3 bases and J by 5 bases. The CDR3 loop spans 16 amino acids. CDR3 sequence (DNA): TGTGCCAGCAGTTTGCCCCGCAGGGGGCAAACCGGGGAGCTGTTTTTT. Residues: CASSLPRRGQTGELFF.

The rearrangement uses TRBV6-5 and TRBJ2-7, with D perhaps matching TRBD2 (6 bases). Trimming cost V 11 bases and J 2 bases, with 16 bases left between them. Germline V CDR1 and CDR2: MNHEY, SVGAGI. The CDR3 runs to 13 residues. The CDR3 protein is CAGAGTFTYEQYF. The CDR3, as DNA: TGTGCCGGGGCTGGGACTTTTACCTACGAGCAGTACTTC.

With respect to this clone: One end of the junction is discordant with germline, which a read error may explain. CDR3 DNA: TGTGCTAGCAGCGCCACAGGGACCGGGGAGCTGTTTTTT. Translation: CASSATGTGELFF. The chain is built from TRBV7-7 and TRBJ2-2, with a tentative D call TRBD1 (6 bases). This CDR3 region has 13 residues. CDR1 and CDR2 from the germline V gene are SSHAT and FNYEAQ (reference sequence).